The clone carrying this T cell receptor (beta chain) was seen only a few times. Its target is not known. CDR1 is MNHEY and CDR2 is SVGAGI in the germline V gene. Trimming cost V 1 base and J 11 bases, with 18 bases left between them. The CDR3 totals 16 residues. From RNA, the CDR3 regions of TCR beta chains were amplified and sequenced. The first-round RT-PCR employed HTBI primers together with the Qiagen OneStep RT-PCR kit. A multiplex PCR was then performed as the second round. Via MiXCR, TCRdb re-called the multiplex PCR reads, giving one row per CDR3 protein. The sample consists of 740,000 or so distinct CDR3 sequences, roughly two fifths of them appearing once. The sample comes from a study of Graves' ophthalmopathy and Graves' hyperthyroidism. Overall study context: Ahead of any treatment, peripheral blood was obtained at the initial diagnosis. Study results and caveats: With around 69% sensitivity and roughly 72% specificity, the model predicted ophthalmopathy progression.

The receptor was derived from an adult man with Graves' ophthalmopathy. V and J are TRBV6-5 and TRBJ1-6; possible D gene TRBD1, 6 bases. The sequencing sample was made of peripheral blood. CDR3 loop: CASSYFPGALGAPLHF. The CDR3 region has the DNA TGTGCCAGCAGTTACTTTCCGGGGGCCCTTGGGGCACCCCTCCACTTT.